This TCR beta chain is from a study of patients and donors after allogeneic stem cell transplantation. One entry per CDR3 protein, called by TCRdb with MiXCR from the RT-PCR reads. This sample has 200,000 to 250,000 distinct CDR3 sequences, with 13% to 15% found just once. Trimming removed 6 bases from V and 0 bases from J, with 15 bases in between. The CDR3 length is 16 residues. Germline loops: CDR1 LNHNV, CDR2 YYDKDF (reference sequence). The source of this sequence is a human donor who was either an allogeneic HSCT recipient or a stem cell or donor lymphocyte infusion donor (not recorded which). It is not recorded whose cells these are; they may come from a transplant donor. The specimen was blood, either unsorted or a sorted T cell fraction (not recorded which). The V gene is TRBV15, the J gene TRBJ2-1; D may be TRBD2 (6 bases). CDR3 protein: CATSVASASSYNEQFF. The CDR3 nucleotides read TGTGCCACCAGTGTGGCTAGCGCCTCCTCCTACAATGAGCAGTTCTTC.